These 4 T cell receptor beta chains came from one sample sequenced in a study of patients and donors after allogeneic stem cell transplantation. TCRdb fed the RT-PCR reads into MiXCR, producing one record per CDR3 protein. The sample has 410,000 or so distinct CDR3 sequences; approximately 16% are singletons. Sequenced input: blood, either unsorted or a sorted T cell fraction (not recorded which). The receptor set was obtained from a human donor who was either an allogeneic HSCT recipient or a stem cell or donor lymphocyte infusion donor (not recorded which). It is not recorded whose cells these are; they may come from a transplant donor.

This clonotype came up a few times. The chain carries TRBV5-1 and TRBJ1-1, with a tentative D call TRBD1 (6 bases). The ends were cut back, 0 bases at V and 3 bases at J, with 9 bases in the middle. CDR3 length: 14 amino acids. CDR1 and CDR2 (germline): SGHRS, YFSETQ. The CDR3 loop is CASSLGTGHTEAFF. The CDR3 nucleotides read TGCGCCAGCAGCTTGGGAACAGGGCACACTGAAGCTTTCTTT.

The chain employs TRBV3-1 and TRBJ1-2; 10 bases align to TRBD1. The V gene end was trimmed by 3 bases and the J gene end by 5 bases; junction bases not matched to a gene: 9. The V gene's germline CDR1 is LGHDT and CDR2 YNNKEL (reference sequence). The CDR3 is made up of 16 amino acids. In nucleotides, the CDR3 is TGTGCCAGCAGCCAGGGGACAGGGGCTCTTGGATATGGCTACACCTTC. This translates into CASSQGTGALGYGYTF.

This clonotype has a handful of counts. This chain connects TRBV2 to TRBJ2-2; D perhaps matches TRBD2 (6 bases). V was trimmed by 3 bases and J by 3 bases, leaving 8 bases between them. Looked up from germline, CDR1 is SNHLY and CDR2 is FYNNEI. This CDR3 contains 14 residues. The CDR3 sequence is CASSEASDTGELFF. The CDR3 DNA reads TGTGCCAGCAGTGAGGCTAGCGACACCGGGGAGCTGTTTTTT.

This clonotype showed up just a few times. The chain is built from TRBV4-1 and TRBJ2-7, with D perhaps given as TRBD1 or TRBD2 (5 bases each). Germline V lookup: CDR1 MGHRA, CDR2 YSYEKL. The V end lost 2 bases, the J end lost 3 bases, and 14 bases lay between the germline ends. This CDR3 contains 15 residues. CDR3 nucleotides: TGCGCCAGCAGCCAATTTAACCCGGGACGCTACGAGCAGTACTTC. Translation: CASSQFNPGRYEQYF.